These 8 T cell receptor beta chains were all obtained from the same sample, sequenced in a study of T-cell memory formation after mild COVID-19. TCRdb itself ran the 5' RACE reads through MiXCR, one entry per CDR3 protein. Among a few hundred thousand distinct CDR3 sequences, under 15% were seen once, and the ten largest hold 22%. The sequenced sample was PBMCs or a T cell subset sorted from them (not recorded which). The source of these receptors is a man aged 18 to 30 who had mild COVID-19 (a few samples of this study predate the infection). Cell type and time point are not known.

The V gene is TRBV6-2 or TRBV6-3, the J gene TRBJ2-7; a weak D match, TRBD1 (6 bases). This CDR3 has 16 residues. V lost 0 bases to trimming and J lost 0 bases, with 12 bases between them. Germline V gene lookup returns CDR1 MNHEY and CDR2 SVGEGT. In DNA form, the CDR3 reads TGTGCCAGCAGTTACTCCCCTCGGGACATCTCCTACGAGCAGTACTTC. It is translated as CASSYSPRDISYEQYF.

The V gene is TRBV7-7, the J gene TRBJ2-5; D is unclear. In germline, CDR1 is SSHAT, CDR2 FNYEAQ (reference sequence). CDR3 length: 13 residues. Between the trimmed V and J ends, which lost 6 bases and 5 bases, there was a span of 13 bases. CDR3 in DNA: TGTGCCAGCAGGCAGGACGCCCGGGAGACCCAGTACTTC. As protein: CASRQDARETQYF.

V gene TRBV11-3 combines with J gene TRBJ2-6, with D possibly TRBD2 on 5 matching bases. The CDR3 runs 17 residues. Trimming left V 5 bases short and J 3 bases short, with 17 bases between. CDR1 and CDR2 from the germline V gene are SGHNT and YENEEA. Here the CDR3 reads CASSRGTGWGGANVLTF. The CDR3, as DNA: TGTGCCAGCAGCCGAGGAACGGGGTGGGGTGGGGCCAACGTCCTGACTTTC.

The V and J genes are TRBV5-1 and TRBJ1-4; possibly TRBD1 for D (6 bases). V shed 4 bases and J shed 5 bases, with 24 bases lying between them. Germline CDR1 is SGHRS and CDR2 is YFSETQ. The CDR3 has 18 residues. The CDR3 is CASSLRQRKGEWNEKLFF. CDR3 in DNA: TGCGCCAGCAGCCTCAGACAGAGGAAGGGGGAATGGAATGAAAAACTGTTTTTT.

There are a few counts of this clonotype. The chain recombines TRBV12-3 or TRBV12-4 with TRBJ2-3; 12 positions agree with TRBD2. After removal of 1 base from V and 3 bases from J, the junction contained 2 bases not matched to a gene. This CDR3 has 16 residues. The CDR3 sequence is CASSLVLAGGTDTQYF. In nucleotides, the CDR3 is TGTGCCAGCAGTTTAGTGCTAGCGGGGGGGACAGATACGCAGTATTTT.

This clonotype was seen more than once but under ten times. The J gene is TRBJ1-3, the V gene TRBV9; D is unclear. CDR1 and CDR2 (germline): SGDLS, YYNGEE. V lost 4 bases, J lost 0 bases, and 11 bases lay in between. This CDR3 contains 15 residues. This chain's CDR3 is CASSPHPNSGNTIYF. DNA for the CDR3: TGTGCCAGCAGCCCCCACCCCAACTCTGGAAACACCATATATTTT.

This clonotype appeared many times. V usage is TRBV5-5 and J usage is TRBJ1-4; D remains unclear. This CDR3 contains 17 residues. V was shortened by 0 bases and J by 6 bases, with 18 bases between the two germline ends. In germline, CDR1 is SGHKS, CDR2 YYEKEE (reference sequence). The CDR3 is CASSLVAALWADEKLFF. The CDR3 DNA reads as TGTGCCAGCAGCTTGGTAGCAGCCCTCTGGGCCGATGAAAAACTGTTTTTT. Together with reference TRBV5-5 and TRBJ1-4, the CDR3 gives the full variable domain: DAGVTQSPTHLIKTRGQQVTLRCSPISGHKSVSWYQQVLGQGPQFIFQYYEKEERGRGNFPDRFSARQFPNYSSELNVNALLLGDSALYLCASSLVAALWADEKLFFGSGTQLSVL.

V and J are TRBV18 and TRBJ2-1; 10 nucleotides align to TRBD2. In germline, CDR1 is KGHSH, CDR2 LQKENI. The V gene end was trimmed by 4 bases and the J gene end by 5 bases; junction bases not matched to a gene: 8. This CDR3 comprises 16 residues. CDR3 DNA sequence: TGTGCCAGCTCACTGAAAGCGGGGGGGAAGGACAATGAGCAGTTCTTC. Protein: CASSLKAGGKDNEQFF.